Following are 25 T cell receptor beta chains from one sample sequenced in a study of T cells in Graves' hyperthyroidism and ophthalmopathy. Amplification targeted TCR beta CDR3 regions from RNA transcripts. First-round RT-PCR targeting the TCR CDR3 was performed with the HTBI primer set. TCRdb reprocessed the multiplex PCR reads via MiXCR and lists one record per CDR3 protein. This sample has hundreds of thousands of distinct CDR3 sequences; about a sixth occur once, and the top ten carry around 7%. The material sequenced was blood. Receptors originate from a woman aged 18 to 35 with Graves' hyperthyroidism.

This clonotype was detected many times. The CDR3, as DNA: TGTGCCAGCAGTGGGGGTCTAGGGGGATCCCTCGAGCAGTACTTC. Protein product: CASSGGLGGSLEQYF. The chain carries TRBV27 and TRBJ2-7; the D gene is possibly TRBD1 (6 bases). Germline V gene sequence: CDR1 MNHEY, CDR2 SMNVEV (reference sequence). V lost 5 bases and J 6 bases, leaving 20 bases between the germline ends. The CDR3 extends over 15 amino acids.

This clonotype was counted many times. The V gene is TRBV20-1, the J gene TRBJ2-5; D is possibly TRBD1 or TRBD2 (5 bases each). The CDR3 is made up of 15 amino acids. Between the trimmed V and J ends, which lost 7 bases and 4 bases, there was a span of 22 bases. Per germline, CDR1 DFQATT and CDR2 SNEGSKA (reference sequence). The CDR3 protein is CSVRSDGTTGETQYF. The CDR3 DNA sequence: TGCAGTGTCCGCTCTGACGGGACCACTGGAGAGACCCAGTACTTC.

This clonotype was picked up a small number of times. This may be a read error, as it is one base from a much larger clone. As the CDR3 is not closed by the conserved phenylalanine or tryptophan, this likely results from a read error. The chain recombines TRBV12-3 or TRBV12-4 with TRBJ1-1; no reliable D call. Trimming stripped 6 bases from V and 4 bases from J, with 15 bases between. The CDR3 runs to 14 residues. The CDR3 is CASSRSGGRTEAFL. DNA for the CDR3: TGTGCCAGCAGCAGATCGGGAGGGCGCACTGAAGCTTTCCTT.

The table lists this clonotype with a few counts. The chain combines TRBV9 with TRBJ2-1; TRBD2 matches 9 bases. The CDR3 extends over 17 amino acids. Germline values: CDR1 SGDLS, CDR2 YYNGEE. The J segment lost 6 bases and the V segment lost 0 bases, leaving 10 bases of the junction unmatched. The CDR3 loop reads CASSVATAGGPGNEQFF. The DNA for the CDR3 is TGTGCCAGCAGCGTAGCTACGGCGGGGGGGCCTGGCAATGAGCAGTTCTTC. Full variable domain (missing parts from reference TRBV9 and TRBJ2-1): DSGVTQTPKHLITATGQRVTLRCSPRSGDLSVYWYQQSLDQGLQFLIQYYNGEERAKGNILERFSAQQFPDLHSELNLSSLELGDSALYFCASSVATAGGPGNEQFFGPGTRLTVL.

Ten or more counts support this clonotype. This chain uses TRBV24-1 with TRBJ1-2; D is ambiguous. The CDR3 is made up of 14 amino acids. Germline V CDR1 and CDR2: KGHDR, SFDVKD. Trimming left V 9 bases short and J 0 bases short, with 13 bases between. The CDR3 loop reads CATATQISNYGYTF. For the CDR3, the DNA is TGTGCCACCGCCACCCAGATCTCTAACTATGGCTACACCTTC.

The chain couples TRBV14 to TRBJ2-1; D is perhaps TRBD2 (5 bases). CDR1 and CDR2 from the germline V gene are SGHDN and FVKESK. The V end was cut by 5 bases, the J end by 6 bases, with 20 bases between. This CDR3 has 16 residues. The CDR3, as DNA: TGTGCCAGCAGCGCCCTGGCCTTTCTAGCAATCAATGAGCAGTTCTTC. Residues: CASSALAFLAINEQFF.

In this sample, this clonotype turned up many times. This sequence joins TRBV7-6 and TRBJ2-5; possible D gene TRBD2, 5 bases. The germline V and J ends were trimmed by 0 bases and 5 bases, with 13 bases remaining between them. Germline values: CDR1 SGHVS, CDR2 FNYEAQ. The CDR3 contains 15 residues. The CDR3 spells CASSLAWSSGETQYF. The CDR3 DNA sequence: TGTGCCAGCAGCTTAGCTTGGTCTTCGGGGGAGACCCAGTACTTC.

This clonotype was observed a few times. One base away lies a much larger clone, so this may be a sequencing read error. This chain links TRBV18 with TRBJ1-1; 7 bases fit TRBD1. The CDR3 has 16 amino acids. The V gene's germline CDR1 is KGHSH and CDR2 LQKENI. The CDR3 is CASSPREGQANTEASF. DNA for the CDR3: TGTGCCAGCTCACCACGAGAAGGACAGGCGAACACTGAAGCTTCCTTT. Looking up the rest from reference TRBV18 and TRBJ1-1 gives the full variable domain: NAGVMQNPRHLVRRRGQEARLRCSPMKGHSHVYWYRQLPEEGLKFMVYLQKENIIDESGMPKERFSAEFPKEGPSILRIQQVVRGDSAAYFCASSPREGQANTEASFGQGTRLTVV.

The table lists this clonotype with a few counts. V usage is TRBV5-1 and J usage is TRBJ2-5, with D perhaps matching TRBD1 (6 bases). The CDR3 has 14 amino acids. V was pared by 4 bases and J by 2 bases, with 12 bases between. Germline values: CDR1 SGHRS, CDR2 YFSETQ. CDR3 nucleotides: TGCGCCAGCAGCCCGGACAGTGCGCAAGAGACCCAGTACTTC. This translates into CASSPDSAQETQYF.

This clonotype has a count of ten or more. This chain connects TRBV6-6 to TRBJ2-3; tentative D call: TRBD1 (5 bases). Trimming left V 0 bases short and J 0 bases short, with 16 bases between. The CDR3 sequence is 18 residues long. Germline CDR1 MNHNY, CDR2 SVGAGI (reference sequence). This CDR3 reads CASSYSSSDTESTDTQYF. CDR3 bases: TGTGCCAGCAGTTACTCGTCGTCGGACACTGAAAGCACAGATACGCAGTATTTT.

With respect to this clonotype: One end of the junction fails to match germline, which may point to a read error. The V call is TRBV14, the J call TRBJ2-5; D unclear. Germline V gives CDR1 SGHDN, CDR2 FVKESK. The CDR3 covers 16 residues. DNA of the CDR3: TGTGCCAGCAGCCCACTTAGGCAGCCCATCCAAGGGACCCAGTACTTC. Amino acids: CASSPLRQPIQGTQYF.

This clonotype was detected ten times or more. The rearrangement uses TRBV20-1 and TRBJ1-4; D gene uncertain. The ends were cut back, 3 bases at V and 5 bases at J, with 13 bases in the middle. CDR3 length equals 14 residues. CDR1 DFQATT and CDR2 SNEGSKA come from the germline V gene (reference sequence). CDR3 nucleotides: TGCAGTGCTAGGTTGGGCAGAAAGAATGAAAAACTGTTTTTT. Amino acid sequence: CSARLGRKNEKLFF.

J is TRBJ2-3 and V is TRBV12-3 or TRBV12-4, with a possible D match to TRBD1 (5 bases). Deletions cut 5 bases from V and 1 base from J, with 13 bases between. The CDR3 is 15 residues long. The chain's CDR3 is CASSPAPQGTDTQYF. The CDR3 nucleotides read TGTGCCAGCAGTCCAGCCCCACAGGGCACAGATACGCAGTATTTT.

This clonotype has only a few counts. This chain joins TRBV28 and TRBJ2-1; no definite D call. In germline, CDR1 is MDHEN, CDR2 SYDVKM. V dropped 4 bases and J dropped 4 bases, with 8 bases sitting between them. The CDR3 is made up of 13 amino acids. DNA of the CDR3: TGTGCCAGCAGTTGGACCCCATACAATGAGCAGTTCTTC. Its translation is CASSWTPYNEQFF.

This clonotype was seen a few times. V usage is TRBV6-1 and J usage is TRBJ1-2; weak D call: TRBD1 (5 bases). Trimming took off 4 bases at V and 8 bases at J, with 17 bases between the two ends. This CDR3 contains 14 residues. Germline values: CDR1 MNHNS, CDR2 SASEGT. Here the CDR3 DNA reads TGTGCCAGCAGTGGCTCGGGACGGGGGGACGGCTACACCTTC. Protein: CASSGSGRGDGYTF.

This CDR3 is CASSPRLAEEGNEQFF. DNA of the CDR3: TGTGCCAGCAGCCCCAGACTAGCGGAAGAGGGAAATGAGCAGTTCTTC. V and J are TRBV2 and TRBJ2-1, with 9 bases aligning to TRBD2. Germline V lookup: CDR1 SNHLY, CDR2 FYNNEI. Trimming removed 6 bases from V and 7 bases from J; junction bases left unmatched: 13. This CDR3 contains 16 residues. Looking up the rest from reference TRBV2 and TRBJ2-1 gives the full variable domain: EPEVTQTPSHQVTQMGQEVILRCVPISNHLYFYWYRQILGQKVEFLVSFYNNEISEKSEIFDDQFSVERPDGSNFTLKIRSTKLEDSAMYFCASSPRLAEEGNEQFFGPGTRLTVL.

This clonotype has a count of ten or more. The CDR3 DNA follows: TGTGCCAGCAGCCCCGGACTAGCGGGGTCGGAACACGAGCAGTTCTTC. This codes for CASSPGLAGSEHEQFF. The chain uses TRBV2 and TRBJ2-1, with 12 bases that match TRBD2. The CDR3 is made up of 16 amino acids. The ends lost 6 bases at V and 10 bases at J; junction bases unmatched: 13. Germline CDR1 SNHLY, CDR2 FYNNEI.

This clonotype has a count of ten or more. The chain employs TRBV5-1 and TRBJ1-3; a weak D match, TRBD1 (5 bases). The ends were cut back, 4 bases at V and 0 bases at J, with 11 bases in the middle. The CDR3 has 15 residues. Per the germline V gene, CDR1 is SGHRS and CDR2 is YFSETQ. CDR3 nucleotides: TGCGCCAGCAGCCGGGACGGAAGCTCTGGAAACACCATATATTTT. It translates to CASSRDGSSGNTIYF.

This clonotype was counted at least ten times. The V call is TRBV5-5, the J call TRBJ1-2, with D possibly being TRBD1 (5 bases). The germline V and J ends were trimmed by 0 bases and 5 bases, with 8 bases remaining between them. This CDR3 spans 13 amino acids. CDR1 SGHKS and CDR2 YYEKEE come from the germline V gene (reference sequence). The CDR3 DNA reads TGTGCCAGCAGCTTGGGAGGGGAGTATGGCTACACCTTC. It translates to CASSLGGEYGYTF.

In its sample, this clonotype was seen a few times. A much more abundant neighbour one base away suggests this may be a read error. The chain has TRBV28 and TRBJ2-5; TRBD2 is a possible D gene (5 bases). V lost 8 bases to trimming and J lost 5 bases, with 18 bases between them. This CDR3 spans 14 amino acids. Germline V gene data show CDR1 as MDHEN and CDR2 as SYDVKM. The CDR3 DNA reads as TGTGCCAGCGGGGAAATTACGGGGTGCGAGACCCAGTACTTC. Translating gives CASGEITGCETQYF.

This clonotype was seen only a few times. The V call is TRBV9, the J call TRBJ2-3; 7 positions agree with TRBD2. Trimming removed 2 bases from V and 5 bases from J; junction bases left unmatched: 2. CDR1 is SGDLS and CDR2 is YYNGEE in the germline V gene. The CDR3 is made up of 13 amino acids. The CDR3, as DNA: TGTGCCAGCAGCGTTTGGGGGGGAGATACGCAGTATTTT. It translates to CASSVWGGDTQYF.

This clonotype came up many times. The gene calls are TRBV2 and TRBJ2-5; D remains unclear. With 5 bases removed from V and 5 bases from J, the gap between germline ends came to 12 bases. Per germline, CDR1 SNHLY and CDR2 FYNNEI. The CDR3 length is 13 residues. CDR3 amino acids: CASSPLAVETQYF. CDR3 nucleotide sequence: TGTGCCAGCAGTCCTCTGGCGGTGGAGACCCAGTACTTC.

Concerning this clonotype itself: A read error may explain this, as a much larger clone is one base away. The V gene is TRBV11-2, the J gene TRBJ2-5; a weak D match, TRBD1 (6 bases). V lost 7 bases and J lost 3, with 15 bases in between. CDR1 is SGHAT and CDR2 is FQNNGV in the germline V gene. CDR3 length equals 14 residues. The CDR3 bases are TGTGCCAGCAACTCCGGGACAATGGAAGAGACCCAGTACTTC. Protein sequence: CASNSGTMEETQYF.

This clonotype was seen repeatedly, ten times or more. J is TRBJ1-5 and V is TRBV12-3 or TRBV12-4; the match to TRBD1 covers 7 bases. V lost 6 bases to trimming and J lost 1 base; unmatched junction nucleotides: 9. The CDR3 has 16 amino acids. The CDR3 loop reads CASSALPGQSNQPQHF. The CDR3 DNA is TGTGCCAGCAGCGCCCTACCGGGACAGAGCAATCAGCCCCAGCATTTT.

The DNA for the CDR3 is TGCAGTGCGTCCCAACAGGGGCTCTACGAGCAGTACTTC. Residues: CSASQQGLYEQYF. The genes are TRBV20-1 and TRBJ2-7; 7 positions agree with TRBD1. This CDR3 region has 13 residues. V lost 6 bases and J lost 3; bases outside the gene matches: 8. Germline V gene lookup returns CDR1 DFQATT and CDR2 SNEGSKA (reference sequence).